This T cell receptor beta chain was sequenced for a study of blood T cell repertoires in COVID-19. Data came from immunoSEQ multiplex PCR; TCRdb stores just in-frame clones and leaves some out. The sample consists of about 370,000 clones, more than 80% of them appearing once. Enrolled during active infection, Seattle patients were then followed longitudinally. There are 17 residues in the CDR3. The V gene's germline CDR1 is SNHLY and CDR2 FYNNEI. With 4 bases clipped from V and 4 bases from J, the junction kept 11 bases outside the gene matches. This sequence originates from a woman aged 25 to 39 with COVID-19, enrolled during active disease. The sample comprised peripheral blood. The chain recombines TRBV2 with TRBJ1-5, with 9 bases fitting TRBD1. CDR3 region: CASSGGWGQGRNQPQHF. The CDR3 bases are TGTGCCAGCAGTGGTGGATGGGGACAGGGACGGAATCAGCCCCAGCATTTT.